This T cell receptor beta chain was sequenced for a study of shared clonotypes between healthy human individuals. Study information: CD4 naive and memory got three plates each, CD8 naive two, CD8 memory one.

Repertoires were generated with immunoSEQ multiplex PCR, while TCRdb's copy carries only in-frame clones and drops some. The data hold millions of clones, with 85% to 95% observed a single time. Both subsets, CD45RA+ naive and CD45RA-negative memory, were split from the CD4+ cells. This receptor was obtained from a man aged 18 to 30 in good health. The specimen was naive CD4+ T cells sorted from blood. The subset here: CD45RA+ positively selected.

The CDR3 reads CATSGRRETQYF. The CDR3 nucleotides are TGTGCCACCTCTGGACGGCGGGAGACCCAGTACTTC. This chain connects TRBV28 to TRBJ2-5; no firm D call. Germline V gene sequence: CDR1 MDHEN, CDR2 SYDVKM. The CDR3 is 12 amino acids. V shed 10 bases and J shed 5 bases, with 14 bases lying between them.